This T cell receptor (beta chain) was identified in a study of CD8+ T cells in alopecia areata. Overall study: Each of the treated patients was given oral tofacitinib, 5 to 10 mg twice daily, for moderate-to-severe alopecia areata.

Alopecia areata patients had lesional scalp punch biopsies and peripheral blood taken from them. On this clone itself: Its cognate antigen is unknown.

Per the germline V gene, CDR1 is GTSNPN and CDR2 is SVGIG (reference sequence). The CDR3 runs to 14 residues. V lost 7 bases to trimming and J lost 5 bases; unmatched junction nucleotides: 11. General observations from the study: For lesional scalp, especially alopecia totalis/universalis, clonality was higher than in normal scalp. With patients, TCR sharing proved less clear than in mice, a difference possibly related to HLA.

Extraction and reverse transcription of RNA yielded cDNA as the sequencing template. Measured with immunoSEQ multiplex PCR; TCRdb has only the in-frame clones, and not every one. The sample lists roughly 200,000 clones, around 63% occurring once. The V call is TRBV30, the J call TRBJ2-3; 8 nucleotides agree with TRBD2. Source: CD4+ T cells sorted from blood, taken at week 0. This TCR derives from a human donor with alopecia areata. CDR3 amino acids: CASERAGGGDTQYF. The CDR3 DNA follows: TGTGCCTCGGAACGGGCGGGGGGTGGAGATACGCAGTATTTT.